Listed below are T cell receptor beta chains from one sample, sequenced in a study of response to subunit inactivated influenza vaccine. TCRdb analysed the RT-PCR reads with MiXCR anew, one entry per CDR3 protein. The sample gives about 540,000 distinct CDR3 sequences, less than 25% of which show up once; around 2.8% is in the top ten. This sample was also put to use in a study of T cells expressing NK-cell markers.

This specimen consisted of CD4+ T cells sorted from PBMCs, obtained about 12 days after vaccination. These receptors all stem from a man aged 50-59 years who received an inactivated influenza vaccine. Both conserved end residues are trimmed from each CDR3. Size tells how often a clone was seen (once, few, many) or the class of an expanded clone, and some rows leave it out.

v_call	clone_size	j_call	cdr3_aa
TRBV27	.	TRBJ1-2	ASSTRLGQGGHGYT
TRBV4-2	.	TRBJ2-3	ASSQKGRGDTQY
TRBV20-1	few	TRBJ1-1	SAAGTGMKKAF
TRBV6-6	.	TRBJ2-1	ASSWGGGGEQF
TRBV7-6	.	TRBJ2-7	ASPRCKGTVSSYEQY
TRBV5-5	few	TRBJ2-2	ASSLSWLAGATGELF
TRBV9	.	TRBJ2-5	ASSVGGRLQETQY
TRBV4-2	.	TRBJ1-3	ASSLDRVLPGNTIY
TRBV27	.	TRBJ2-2	ASSLYLGLGNTGELF
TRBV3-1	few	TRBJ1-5	ASSQEATGMPQH
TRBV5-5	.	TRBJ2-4	ASSLERAKNIQY
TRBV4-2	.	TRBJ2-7	ASSHPSGSNLYEQY
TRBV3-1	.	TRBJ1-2	ASSIGTAGYT
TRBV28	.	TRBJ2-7	ASSFGTGTYEQY
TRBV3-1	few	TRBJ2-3	ASSQQRLGDTQY
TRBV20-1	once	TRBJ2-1	SARDRLSGSHNEQF
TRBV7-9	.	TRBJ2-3	ASSSFGTDTQY
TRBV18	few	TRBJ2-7	ASSPGTSGRYEQY
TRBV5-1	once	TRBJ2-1	ASSLGGGADYNEQF
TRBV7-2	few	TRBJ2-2	ASSSIGPAHTGELF
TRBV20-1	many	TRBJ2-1	SARDRDRGPNNEQF
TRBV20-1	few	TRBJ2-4	SAKTGTSGNIQY
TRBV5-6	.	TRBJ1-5	ASSLTGQGVHSNQPQH
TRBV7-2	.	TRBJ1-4	ASKEQISNEKLF
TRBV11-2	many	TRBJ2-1	ASGLGGADNEQF
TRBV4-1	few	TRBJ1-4	ASSHRKLLGEEVEKLF
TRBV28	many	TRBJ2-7	ASKGQGHEQY
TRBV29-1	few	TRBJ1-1	SAPPGPNTEAF
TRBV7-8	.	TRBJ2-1	ASSSTGLAGEQF
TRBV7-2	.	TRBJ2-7	ASRVRDGVYEQY
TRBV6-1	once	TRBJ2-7	ATRGGLVSYEQY
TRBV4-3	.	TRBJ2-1	ASSQGRTEDLGGEQF
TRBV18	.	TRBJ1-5	ASSPSSISENQPQH
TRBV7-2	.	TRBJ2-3	ASSYGGGTAADTQY
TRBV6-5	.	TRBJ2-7	ASFGTSYEQY
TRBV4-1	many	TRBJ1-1	ASSQDRRRLPGPRNTEAF
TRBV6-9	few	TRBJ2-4	ASSPDRSGDKNIQY
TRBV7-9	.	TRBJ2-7	ASSQESVFYEQY
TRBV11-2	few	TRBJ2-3	ASSFSGRGTVDTQY
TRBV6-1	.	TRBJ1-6	ASRVGGAVNSPLH
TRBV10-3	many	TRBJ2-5	AIRTGETQY
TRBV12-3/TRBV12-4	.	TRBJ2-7	ASSLAGAGGTQY
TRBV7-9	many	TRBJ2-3	ASSLASGGTDTQY